These 12 T cell receptor beta chains originate from one sample sequenced in a study of cytomegalovirus exposure and HLA in healthy donors. Researchers ran the PCR with 60 Vbeta and 13 Jbeta primers. TCRdb keeps only in-frame clones here, not all; method: immunoSEQ multiplex PCR. The sample records around 61,000 clones, around 85% being singletons. Input material: PBMCs. The receptors were gathered from a man aged 40-49 years in good health and CMV-seronegative.

The chain is built from TRBV7-8 and TRBJ2-3, with 11 positions matching TRBD2. The V gene's germline CDR1 is SGHVS and CDR2 FQNEAQ. V was pared by 0 bases and J by 7 bases, with 6 bases of the junction left unmatched. This CDR3 comprises 16 residues. As DNA, the CDR3 is TGTGCCAGCAGCTTAGCGTTTAGCGGGGGGGCAAATACGCAGTATTTT. Translation gives CASSLAFSGGANTQYF.

This sequence joins TRBV14 and TRBJ2-1, with 7 bases fitting TRBD1. Germline V gene data show CDR1 as SGHDN and CDR2 as FVKESK. CDR3 length: 13 residues. With 1 base clipped from V and 7 bases from J, the junction kept 1 base outside the gene matches. The CDR3 sequence is CASSQVRGNEQFF. The CDR3 DNA sequence: TGTGCCAGCAGCCAAGTCAGGGGGAATGAGCAGTTCTTC.

J is TRBJ1-1 and V is TRBV2, with a weak D call TRBD1 (6 bases). This CDR3 region has 15 residues. The germline V gene has CDR1 SNHLY and CDR2 FYNNEI. Trimming pared 6 bases from V and 2 bases from J, leaving 16 bases between. CDR3 protein: CASSSPTGTNTEAFF. The CDR3 DNA reads TGTGCCAGCAGCTCCCCGACAGGCACCAACACTGAAGCTTTCTTT.

V usage is TRBV4-3 and J usage is TRBJ1-1, with a weak D call TRBD1 (6 bases). Germline CDR1 and CDR2: LGHNA and YSLEER. The CDR3 totals 16 residues. The germline V and J ends were trimmed by 4 bases and 0 bases, with 15 bases remaining between them. CDR3 coding DNA: TGCGCCAGCAGCCGAGAGACAGGCCGTGTGAACACTGAAGCTTTCTTT. Amino acid sequence: CASSRETGRVNTEAFF.

The chain uses TRBV7-9 and TRBJ2-1, with 11 bases fitting TRBD2. This CDR3 has 15 amino acids. Per germline, CDR1 SEHNR and CDR2 FQNEAQ (reference sequence). The ends lost 5 bases at V and 9 bases at J; junction bases unmatched: 9. The CDR3 spells CASSRTSGGSGEQFF. CDR3 sequence (DNA): TGTGCCAGCAGCCGAACTAGCGGGGGTAGTGGTGAGCAGTTCTTC.

The V call is TRBV15, the J call TRBJ2-6; the D gene is possibly TRBD1 (6 bases). CDR3 length equals 17 residues. CDR1 LNHNV and CDR2 YYDKDF come from the germline V gene (reference sequence). V lost 4 bases and J 0 bases, leaving 13 bases between the germline ends. The CDR3 loop is CATSKGPGVSGANVLTF. The DNA of the CDR3 is TGTGCCACCAGCAAGGGGCCAGGGGTCTCTGGGGCCAACGTCCTGACTTTC.

This chain links TRBV6-5 with TRBJ1-2; 7 nucleotides agree with TRBD1. Germline CDR1 is MNHEY and CDR2 is SVGAGI. This CDR3 spans 14 amino acids. V lost 6 bases, J lost 4 bases, and 8 bases stayed unmatched. The CDR3 coding sequence is TGTGCCAGCAGGCTCGACAGGGCCTCCTATGGCTACACCTTC. Its protein product is CASRLDRASYGYTF.

The chain is built from TRBV2 and TRBJ1-4; no reliable D call. Germline V gene data show CDR1 as SNHLY and CDR2 as FYNNEI. V was trimmed by 7 bases and J by 4 bases, leaving 10 bases between them. The CDR3 totals 13 residues. The CDR3, as DNA: TGTGCCAGCAATGGCAGGTTTAATGAAAAACTGTTTTTT. Translating it yields CASNGRFNEKLFF.

V is TRBV11-3 and J is TRBJ2-7; weak D call: TRBD2 (6 bases). Germline V gene data show CDR1 as SGHNT and CDR2 as YENEEA. The CDR3 sequence is 15 residues long. V lost 3 bases to trimming and J lost 3 bases, with 15 bases between them. Here the CDR3 DNA reads TGTGCCAGCAGCTTCGACCGGGACTCCCACTACGAGCAGTACTTC. As protein: CASSFDRDSHYEQYF.

The chain carries TRBV28 and TRBJ1-5; D remains unclear. In germline, CDR1 is MDHEN, CDR2 SYDVKM. Trimming left V 3 bases short and J 7 bases short, with 13 bases between. This CDR3 has 14 amino acids. As DNA, the CDR3 is TGTGCCAGCAGTTTGGGAGGGAAGACCCAGCCCCAGCATTTT. Encoded protein: CASSLGGKTQPQHF.

V usage is TRBV6-1 and J usage is TRBJ2-7; 7 nucleotides agree with TRBD1. With 7 bases clipped from V and 5 bases from J, the junction kept 14 bases outside the gene matches. The CDR3 is 15 amino acids. Germline V CDR1 and CDR2: MNHNS, SASEGT. The CDR3 protein is CASTQRGQGYNEQYF. The CDR3 nucleotides read TGTGCCAGCACCCAAAGGGGGCAGGGGTATAACGAGCAGTACTTC.

The chain has TRBV7-9 and TRBJ2-5; maybe TRBD2 (5 bases). From germline, CDR1 is SEHNR and CDR2 FQNEAQ (reference sequence). V was trimmed by 8 bases and J by 3 bases, leaving 13 bases between them. The CDR3 has 13 residues. The DNA of the CDR3 is TGTGCCAGCCTTGCGGGTGGCAAAGAGACCCAGTACTTC. Translating gives CASLAGGKETQYF.